The clone carrying this T cell receptor (beta chain) has a handful of counts. This specimen comes from a study of OX40 agonist ivuxolimab in advanced cancers. Across the whole study: The treatment was a fully human IgG2 OX40 agonist, ivuxolimab. The study enrolled dose-escalation patients with hepatocellular carcinoma, melanoma, renal cell or head and neck cancer.

This table comes from immunoSEQ multiplex PCR, and its TCRdb copy is limited to in-frame clones, with some not included. The sample lists about 76,000 clones; around 84% were seen once. Researchers took blood at baseline, on cycle 4 day 1, and on cycle 7 day 1. This receptor was obtained from an adult with an advanced solid tumor such as melanoma, head and neck, liver or kidney cancer. The material sequenced was CD4+ or CD8+ T cells sorted from blood, taken in a trial of the OX40 agonist ivuxolimab.

CDR3 protein: CASSPTVSDEQYF. The CDR3 coding sequence is TGTGCCAGCAGCCCGACAGTTTCAGACGAGCAGTACTTC. V gene TRBV7-8 combines with J gene TRBJ2-7; perhaps TRBD1 as D (5 bases). Germline CDR1 SGHVS, CDR2 FQNEAQ. The germline V and J ends were trimmed by 5 bases and 5 bases, with 13 bases remaining between them. This CDR3 spans 13 amino acids.